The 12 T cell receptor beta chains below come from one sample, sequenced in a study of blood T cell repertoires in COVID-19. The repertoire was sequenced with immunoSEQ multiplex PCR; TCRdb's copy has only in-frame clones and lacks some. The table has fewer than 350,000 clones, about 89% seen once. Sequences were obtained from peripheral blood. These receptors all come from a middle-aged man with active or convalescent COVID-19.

CDR3 loop: CAWSLRDQPQHF. CDR3 sequence (DNA): TGTGCCTGGAGTCTCAGGGATCAGCCCCAGCATTTT. The J gene is TRBJ1-5, the V gene TRBV30; TRBD1 might be the D (5 bases). The V and J ends lost 2 bases and 5 bases respectively, with 7 bases between them. The CDR3 is made up of 12 amino acids. Germline V lookup: CDR1 GTSNPN, CDR2 SVGIG (reference sequence). The full variable domain, rest sourced from reference TRBV30 and TRBJ1-5, is SQTIHQWPATLVQPVGSPLSLECTVEGTSNPNLYWYRQAAGRGLQLLFYSVGIGQISSEVPQNLSASRPQDRQFILSSKKLLLSDSGFYLCAWSLRDQPQHFGDGTRLSIL.

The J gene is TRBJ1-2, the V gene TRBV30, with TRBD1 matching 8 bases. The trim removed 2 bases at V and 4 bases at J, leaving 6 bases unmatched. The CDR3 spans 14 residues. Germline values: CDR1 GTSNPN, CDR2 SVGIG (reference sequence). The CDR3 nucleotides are TGTGCCTGGAGTCGGACAGGGAGCCTCTATGGCTACACCTTC. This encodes CAWSRTGSLYGYTF.

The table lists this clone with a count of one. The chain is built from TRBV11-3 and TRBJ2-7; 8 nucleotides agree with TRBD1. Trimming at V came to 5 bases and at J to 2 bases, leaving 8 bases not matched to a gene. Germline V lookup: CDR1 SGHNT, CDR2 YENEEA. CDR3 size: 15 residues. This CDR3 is CASSIGTGRTYEQYF. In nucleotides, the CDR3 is TGTGCCAGCAGCATAGGGACAGGCCGGACCTACGAGCAGTACTTC.

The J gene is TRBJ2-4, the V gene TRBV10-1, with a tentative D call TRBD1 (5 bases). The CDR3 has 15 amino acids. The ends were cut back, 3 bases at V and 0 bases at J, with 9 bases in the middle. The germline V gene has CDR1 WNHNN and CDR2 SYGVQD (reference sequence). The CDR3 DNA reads TGCGCCAGCAGTGAAAGGGGTGCAGCCAAAAACATTCAGTACTTC. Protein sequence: CASSERGAAKNIQYF.

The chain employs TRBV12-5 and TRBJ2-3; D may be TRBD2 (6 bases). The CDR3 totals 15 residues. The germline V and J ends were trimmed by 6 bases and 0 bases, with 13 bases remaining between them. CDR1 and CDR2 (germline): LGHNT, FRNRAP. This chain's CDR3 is CASGGGLISTDTQYF. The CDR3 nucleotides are TGTGCTAGTGGCGGGGGACTTATTAGCACAGATACGCAGTATTTT.

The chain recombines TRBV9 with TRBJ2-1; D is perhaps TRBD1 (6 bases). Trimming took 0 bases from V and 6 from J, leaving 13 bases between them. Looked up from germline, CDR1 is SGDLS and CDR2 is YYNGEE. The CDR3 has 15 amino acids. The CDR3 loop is CASSVVGAPLNEQFF. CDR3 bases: TGTGCCAGCAGCGTAGTGGGGGCCCCTCTCAATGAGCAGTTCTTC.

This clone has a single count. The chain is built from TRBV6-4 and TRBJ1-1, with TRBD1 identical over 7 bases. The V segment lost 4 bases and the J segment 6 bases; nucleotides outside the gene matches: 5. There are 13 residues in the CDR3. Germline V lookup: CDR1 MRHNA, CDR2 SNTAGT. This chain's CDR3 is CASSVDRAAEAFF. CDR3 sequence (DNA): TGTGCCAGCAGTGTCGACAGGGCTGCTGAAGCTTTCTTT.

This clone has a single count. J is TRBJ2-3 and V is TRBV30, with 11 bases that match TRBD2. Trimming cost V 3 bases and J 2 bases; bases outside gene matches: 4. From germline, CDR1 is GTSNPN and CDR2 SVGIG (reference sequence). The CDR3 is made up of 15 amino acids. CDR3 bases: TGTGCCTGGAGAGCTAGCGGGGGGTACACAGATACGCAGTATTTT. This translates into CAWRASGGYTDTQYF.

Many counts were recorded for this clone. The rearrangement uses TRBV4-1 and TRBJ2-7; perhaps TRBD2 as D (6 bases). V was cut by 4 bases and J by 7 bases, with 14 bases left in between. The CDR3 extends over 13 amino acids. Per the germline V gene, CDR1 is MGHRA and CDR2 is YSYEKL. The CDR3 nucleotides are TGCGCCAGCAGCCCCTTGGGGGGTCGAGAGCAGTACTTC. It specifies CASSPLGGREQYF.

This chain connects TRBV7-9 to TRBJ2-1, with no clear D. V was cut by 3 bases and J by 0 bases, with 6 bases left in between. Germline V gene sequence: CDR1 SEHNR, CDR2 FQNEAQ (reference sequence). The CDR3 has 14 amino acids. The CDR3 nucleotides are TGTGCCAGCAGCTTTACAAGCTCCTACAATGAGCAGTTCTTC. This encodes CASSFTSSYNEQFF.

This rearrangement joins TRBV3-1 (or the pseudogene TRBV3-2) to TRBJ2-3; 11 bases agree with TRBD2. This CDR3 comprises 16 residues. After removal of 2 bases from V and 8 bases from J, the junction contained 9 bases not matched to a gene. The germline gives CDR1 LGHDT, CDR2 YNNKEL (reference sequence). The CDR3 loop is CASSQSLAGASLTQYF. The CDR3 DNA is TGTGCCAGCAGCCAATCACTAGCGGGGGCCTCACTTACGCAGTATTTT.

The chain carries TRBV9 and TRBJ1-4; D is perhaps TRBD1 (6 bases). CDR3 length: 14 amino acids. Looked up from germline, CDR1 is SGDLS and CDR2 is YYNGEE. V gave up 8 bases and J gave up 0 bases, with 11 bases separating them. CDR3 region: CASSTGTTNEKLFF. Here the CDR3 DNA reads TGTGCCAGTAGCACAGGGACAACTAATGAAAAACTGTTTTTT.